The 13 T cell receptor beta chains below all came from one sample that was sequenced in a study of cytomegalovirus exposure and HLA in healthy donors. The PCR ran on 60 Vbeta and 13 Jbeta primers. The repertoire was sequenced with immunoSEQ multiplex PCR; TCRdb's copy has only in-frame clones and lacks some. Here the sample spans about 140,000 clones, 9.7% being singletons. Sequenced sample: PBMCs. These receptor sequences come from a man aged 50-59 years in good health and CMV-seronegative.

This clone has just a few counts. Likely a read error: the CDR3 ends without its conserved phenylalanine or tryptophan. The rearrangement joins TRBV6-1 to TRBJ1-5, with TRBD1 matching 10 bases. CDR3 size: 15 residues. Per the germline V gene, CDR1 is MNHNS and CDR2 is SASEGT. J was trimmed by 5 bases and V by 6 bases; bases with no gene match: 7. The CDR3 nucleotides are TGTGCCAGCAGCCCACCCGGGACAGGGGATCAGCCCCAGCATGTT. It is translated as CASSPPGTGDQPQHV.

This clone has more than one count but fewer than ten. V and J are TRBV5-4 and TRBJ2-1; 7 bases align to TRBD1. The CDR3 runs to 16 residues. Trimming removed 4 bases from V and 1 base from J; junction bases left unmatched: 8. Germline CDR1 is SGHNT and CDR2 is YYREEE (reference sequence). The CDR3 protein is CASSLGQSGSYNEQFF. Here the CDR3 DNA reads TGTGCCAGCAGCCTGGGACAGTCGGGTTCCTACAATGAGCAGTTCTTC.

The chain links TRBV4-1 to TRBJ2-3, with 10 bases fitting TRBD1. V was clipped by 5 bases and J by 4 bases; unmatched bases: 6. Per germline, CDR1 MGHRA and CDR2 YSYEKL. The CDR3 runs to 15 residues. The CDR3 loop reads CASSARDRGSDTQYF. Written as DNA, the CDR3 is TGCGCCAGCAGCGCCCGGGACAGGGGTTCAGATACGCAGTATTTT.

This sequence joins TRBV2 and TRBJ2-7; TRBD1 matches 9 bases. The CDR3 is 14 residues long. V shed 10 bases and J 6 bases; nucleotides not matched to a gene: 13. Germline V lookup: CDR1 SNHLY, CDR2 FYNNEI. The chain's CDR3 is CATRDQDRGGEQYF. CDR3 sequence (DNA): TGTGCCACCCGAGACCAGGACAGGGGCGGCGAGCAGTACTTC.

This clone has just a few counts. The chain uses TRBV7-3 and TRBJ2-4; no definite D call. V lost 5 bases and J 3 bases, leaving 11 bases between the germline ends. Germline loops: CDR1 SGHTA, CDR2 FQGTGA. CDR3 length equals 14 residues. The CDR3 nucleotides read TGTGCCAGCAGCCGCCATGATAGCAAAAACATTCAGTACTTC. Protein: CASSRHDSKNIQYF. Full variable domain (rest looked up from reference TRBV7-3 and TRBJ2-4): GAGVSQTPSNKVTEKGKYVELRCDPISGHTALYWYRQSLGQGPEFLIYFQGTGAADDSGLPNDRFFAVRPEGSVSTLKIQRTERGDSAVYLCASSRHDSKNIQYFGAGTRLSVL.

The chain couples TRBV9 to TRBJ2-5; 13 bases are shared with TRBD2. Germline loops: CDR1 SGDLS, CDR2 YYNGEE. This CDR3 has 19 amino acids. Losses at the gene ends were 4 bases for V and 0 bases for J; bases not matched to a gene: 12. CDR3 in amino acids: CASSPAPTSGRPYQETQYF. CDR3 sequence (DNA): TGTGCCAGCAGCCCTGCCCCGACTAGCGGGAGGCCTTACCAAGAGACCCAGTACTTC.

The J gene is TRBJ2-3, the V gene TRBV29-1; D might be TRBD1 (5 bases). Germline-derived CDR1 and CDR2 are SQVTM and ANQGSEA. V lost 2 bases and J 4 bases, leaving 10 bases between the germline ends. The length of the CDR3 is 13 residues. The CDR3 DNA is TGCAGCGTTGAAAGTGGGGCGGCAGATACGCAGTATTTT. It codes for CSVESGAADTQYF.

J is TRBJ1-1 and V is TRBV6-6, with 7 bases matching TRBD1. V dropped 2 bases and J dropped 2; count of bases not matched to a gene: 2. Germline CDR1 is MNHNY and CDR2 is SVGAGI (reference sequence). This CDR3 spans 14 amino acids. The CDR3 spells CASSYGQDNTEAFF. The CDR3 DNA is TGTGCCAGCAGTTACGGACAGGACAACACTGAAGCTTTCTTT.

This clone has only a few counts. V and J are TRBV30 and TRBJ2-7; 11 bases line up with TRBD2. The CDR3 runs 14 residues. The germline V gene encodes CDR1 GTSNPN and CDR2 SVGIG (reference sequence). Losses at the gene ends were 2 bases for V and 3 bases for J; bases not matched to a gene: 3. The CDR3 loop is CAWSPGTSGYEQYF. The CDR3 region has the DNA TGTGCCTGGAGTCCGGGGACTAGCGGCTACGAGCAGTACTTC. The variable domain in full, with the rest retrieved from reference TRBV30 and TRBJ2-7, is SQTIHQWPATLVQPVGSPLSLECTVEGTSNPNLYWYRQAAGRGLQLLFYSVGIGQISSEVPQNLSASRPQDRQFILSSKKLLLSDSGFYLCAWSPGTSGYEQYFGPGTRLTVT.

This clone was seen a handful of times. DNA for the CDR3: TGTGCCAGCAGCGTAAATAGCGGGAGGACATTGGATGAGCAGTTCTTC. It translates to CASSVNSGRTLDEQFF. This chain uses TRBV7-3 with TRBJ2-1, with 10 bases aligning to TRBD2. V shed 5 bases and J 8 bases; nucleotides not matched to a gene: 12. CDR1 is SGHTA, CDR2 FQGTGA, per germline. The CDR3 sequence is 16 residues long.

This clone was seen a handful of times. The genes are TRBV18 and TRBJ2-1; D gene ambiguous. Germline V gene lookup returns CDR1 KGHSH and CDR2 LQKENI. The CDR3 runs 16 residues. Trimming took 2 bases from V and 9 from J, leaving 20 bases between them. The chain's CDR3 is CASSPVPTPPSGEQFF. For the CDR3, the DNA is TGTGCCAGCTCACCAGTCCCCACGCCTCCCTCGGGTGAGCAGTTCTTC.

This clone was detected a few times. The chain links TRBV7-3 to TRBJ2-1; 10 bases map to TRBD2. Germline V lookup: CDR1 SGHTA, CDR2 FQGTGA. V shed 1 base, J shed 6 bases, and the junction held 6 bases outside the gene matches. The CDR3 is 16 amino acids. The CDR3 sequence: CASSLSRLAGANEQFF. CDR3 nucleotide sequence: TGTGCCAGCAGCTTAAGTAGGCTAGCGGGAGCCAATGAGCAGTTCTTC.

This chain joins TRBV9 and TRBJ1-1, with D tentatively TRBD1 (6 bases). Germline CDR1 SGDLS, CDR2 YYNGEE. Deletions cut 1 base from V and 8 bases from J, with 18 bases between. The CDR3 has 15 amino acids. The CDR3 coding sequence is TGTGCCAGCAGCGTACGCGGGGGCCAGAGTGAGGAAGCTTTCTTT. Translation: CASSVRGGQSEEAFF.